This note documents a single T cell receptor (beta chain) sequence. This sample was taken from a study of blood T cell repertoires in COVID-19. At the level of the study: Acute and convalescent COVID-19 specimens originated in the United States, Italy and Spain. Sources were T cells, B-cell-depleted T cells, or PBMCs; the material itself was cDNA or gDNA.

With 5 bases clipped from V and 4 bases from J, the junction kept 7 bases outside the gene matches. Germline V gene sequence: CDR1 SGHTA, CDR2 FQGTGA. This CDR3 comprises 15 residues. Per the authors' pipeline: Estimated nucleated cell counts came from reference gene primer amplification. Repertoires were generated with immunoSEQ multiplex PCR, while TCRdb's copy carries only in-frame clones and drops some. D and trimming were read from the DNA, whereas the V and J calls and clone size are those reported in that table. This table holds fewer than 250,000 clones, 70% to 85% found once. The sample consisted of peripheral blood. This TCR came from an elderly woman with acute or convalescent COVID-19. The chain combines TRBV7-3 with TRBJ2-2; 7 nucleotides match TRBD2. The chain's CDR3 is CASSNPSGSTGELFF. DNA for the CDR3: TGTGCCAGCAGCAACCCTAGCGGCAGCACCGGGGAGCTGTTTTTT.